This T cell receptor beta chain stems from a study of T-cell memory formation after mild COVID-19. The study, taken as a whole, reports: A subset of responding clones appeared in pre-infection memory, suggesting cross-reactive memory joined. CD4+ contracting clones were found mainly in CM and EM, and CD8+ ones in EMRA.

V lost 6 bases and J 2 bases, leaving 17 bases between the germline ends. Germline loops: CDR1 DFQATT, CDR2 SNEGSKA (reference sequence). The length of the CDR3 is 14 residues. TCRdb recomputed calls from the 5' RACE reads with MiXCR, one row per CDR3 protein. Here the sample spans 500,000 to 600,000 distinct CDR3 sequences, roughly 17% being singletons. This clonotype came up a few times. Its antigen is still unknown. The chain uses TRBV20-1 and TRBJ2-7; D is possibly TRBD1 or TRBD2 (5 bases each). The specimen sequenced was PBMCs or a T cell subset sorted from them (not recorded which). This TCR derives from an adult woman who had mild COVID-19 (a few samples of this study predate the infection). Cell type and time point are not known. The CDR3 nucleotides are TGCAGTGCCGAGAAATGGGACCGGCCCTACGAGCAGTACTTC. Translation gives CSAEKWDRPYEQYF.